A single sample gave rise to the 29 T cell receptor beta chains below, sequenced in a study of blood T cell repertoires in COVID-19. Profiling relied on immunoSEQ multiplex PCR, and the TCRdb table lists in-frame clones only, not all of them. Among 370,000 or so clones listed, about 87% were seen once. The source material was PBMCs or T cells enriched from blood (not recorded which). These receptors all come from a man in his thirties or forties who had recovered from COVID-19.

The J gene is TRBJ2-7, the V gene TRBV5-6; perhaps TRBD1 as D (6 bases). From germline, CDR1 is SGHDT and CDR2 YYEEEE. V gave up 2 bases and J gave up 4 bases, with 16 bases separating them. CDR3 length: 15 residues. The CDR3 loop is CASSLGRGFRYEQYF. CDR3 coding DNA: TGTGCCAGCAGCTTAGGTAGGGGGTTTAGGTACGAGCAGTACTTC.

The table lists this clone with a count of one. The genes are TRBV18 and TRBJ1-2, with D possibly matching TRBD1 (6 bases). The CDR3 loop spans 16 amino acids. The ends were cut back, 1 base at V and 4 bases at J, with 16 bases in the middle. Germline-derived CDR1 and CDR2 are KGHSH and LQKENI. CDR3 residues: CASSPQQDRSPYGYTF. Written as DNA, the CDR3 is TGTGCCAGCTCACCACAACAGGACAGATCCCCCTATGGCTACACCTTC. The full variable domain, with the rest looked up from reference TRBV18 and TRBJ1-2, is NAGVMQNPRHLVRRRGQEARLRCSPMKGHSHVYWYRQLPEEGLKFMVYLQKENIIDESGMPKERFSAEFPKEGPSILRIQQVVRGDSAAYFCASSPQQDRSPYGYTFGSGTRLTVV.

The CDR3 region is CASSAFTGGNTEAFF. The CDR3 DNA follows: TGTGCCAGCAGCGCATTTACAGGGGGGAACACTGAAGCTTTCTTT. The chain couples TRBV9 to TRBJ1-1; TRBD1 matches 8 bases. Per germline, CDR1 SGDLS and CDR2 YYNGEE. The CDR3 totals 15 residues. The junction had 5 bases not matched to a gene; V was cut back by 3 bases and J by 1 base.

J is TRBJ1-4 and V is TRBV10-1, with TRBD1 matching over 8 bases. The CDR3 is 16 amino acids. V was pared by 6 bases and J by 4 bases, with 10 bases of the junction left unmatched. CDR1 and CDR2 (germline): WNHNN, SYGVQD (reference sequence). The CDR3 region has the DNA TGCGCCAGCAGAGACAGGGGCGCTCCTCTTAATGAAAAACTGTTTTTT. This encodes CASRDRGAPLNEKLFF.

The genes are TRBV2 and TRBJ1-2; D is unresolved. Looked up from germline, CDR1 is SNHLY and CDR2 is FYNNEI. V was shortened by 2 bases and J by 5 bases, with 3 bases between the two germline ends. The CDR3 loop spans 11 amino acids. This CDR3 reads CASSELYGYTF. The CDR3 DNA follows: TGTGCCAGCAGTGAACTGTATGGCTACACCTTC.

The rearrangement links TRBV5-5 to TRBJ1-5, with 8 bases identical to TRBD1. The CDR3 sequence is 15 residues long. Germline loops: CDR1 SGHKS, CDR2 YYEKEE (reference sequence). V lost 3 bases, J lost 4 bases, and 6 bases stayed unmatched. The CDR3 reads CASSWGQALNQPQHF. The CDR3 coding sequence is TGTGCCAGCAGCTGGGGACAGGCGCTAAATCAGCCCCAGCATTTT. Full variable domain (remainder filled in from reference TRBV5-5 and TRBJ1-5): DAGVTQSPTHLIKTRGQQVTLRCSPISGHKSVSWYQQVLGQGPQFIFQYYEKEERGRGNFPDRFSARQFPNYSSELNVNALLLGDSALYLCASSWGQALNQPQHFGDGTRLSIL.

The chain links TRBV5-4 to TRBJ1-2; TRBD1 agrees at 11 bases. Germline V gives CDR1 SGHNT, CDR2 YYREEE (reference sequence). The CDR3 runs to 15 residues. J lost 4 bases, V lost 7 bases, and 9 bases had no gene match. For the CDR3, the DNA is TGTGCCAGCGGCACCCGGGACAGGGGGATCTATGGCTACACCTTC. Translating gives CASGTRDRGIYGYTF. Supplemented by reference TRBV5-4 and TRBJ1-2, the full variable domain reads ETGVTQSPTHLIKTRGQQVTLRCSSQSGHNTVSWYQQALGQGPQFIFQYYREEENGRGNFPPRFSGLQFPNYSSELNVNALELDDSALYLCASGTRDRGIYGYTFGSGTRLTVV.

The CDR3 DNA is TGTGCCAGCAGCCAAGGTGATCTGGACAGGCAAGAGACCCAGTACTTC. This sequence encodes CASSQGDLDRQETQYF. V and J are TRBV4-2 and TRBJ2-5; 7 bases map to TRBD1. The CDR3 contains 16 residues. Losses at the gene ends were 1 base for V and 2 bases for J; bases not matched to a gene: 7. Germline CDR1 LGHNA, CDR2 YNFKEQ.

The gene calls are TRBV5-1 and TRBJ1-6; TRBD1 is a possible D gene (5 bases). The CDR3 runs 14 residues. Germline CDR1 is SGHRS and CDR2 is YFSETQ. V was cut by 5 bases and J by 6 bases, with 12 bases left in between. The CDR3 reads CASSFQDTNSPLHF. The CDR3 DNA reads TGCGCCAGCAGTTTTCAGGACACTAATTCACCCCTCCACTTT.

The chain employs TRBV19 and TRBJ1-5, with 7 bases lining up with TRBD1. V lost 6 bases, J lost 7 bases, and 6 bases stayed unmatched. The CDR3 consists of 13 residues. In germline, CDR1 is LNHDA, CDR2 SQIVND (reference sequence). As DNA, the CDR3 is TGTGCCAGTAGCTTCCAGGGGGGCCAGCCCCAGCATTTT. Amino acids: CASSFQGGQPQHF.

This chain links TRBV6-5 with TRBJ2-4; 8 bases map to TRBD2. Per the germline V gene, CDR1 is MNHEY and CDR2 is SVGAGI. The CDR3 extends over 15 amino acids. Unmatched junction bases numbered 9, after V lost 5 bases and J lost 6 bases. The CDR3 protein is CASSPRRGAGNIQYF. In nucleotides, the CDR3 is TGTGCCAGCAGTCCCCGGCGGGGGGCAGGAAACATTCAGTACTTC.

The chain carries TRBV5-1 and TRBJ1-1; no clear D gene. CDR1 SGHRS and CDR2 YFSETQ come from the germline V gene. The V and J ends lost 0 bases and 1 base respectively, with 7 bases between them. There are 14 residues in the CDR3. The CDR3 reads CASSLGHPNTEAFF. The DNA of the CDR3 is TGCGCCAGCAGCTTGGGACACCCGAACACTGAAGCTTTCTTT. Variable domain in full (rest from reference TRBV5-1 and TRBJ1-1): KAGVTQTPRYLIKTRGQQVTLSCSPISGHRSVSWYQQTPGQGLQFLFEYFSETQRNKGNFPGRFSGRQFSNSRSEMNVSTLELGDSALYLCASSLGHPNTEAFFGQGTRLTVV.

This chain links TRBV2 with TRBJ2-1, with TRBD2 matching 12 bases. This CDR3 spans 15 amino acids. After removal of 4 bases from V and 5 bases from J, the junction contained 3 bases not matched to a gene. Germline-derived CDR1 and CDR2 are SNHLY and FYNNEI. The CDR3 DNA follows: TGTGCCAGCAGTGCGACTAGCGGGGGCCACAATGAGCAGTTCTTC. It is translated as CASSATSGGHNEQFF.

V and J are TRBV15 and TRBJ1-5; the match to TRBD1 covers 8 bases. After removal of 0 bases from V and 7 bases from J, the junction contained 8 bases not matched to a gene. The CDR3 sequence is 16 residues long. The germline gives CDR1 LNHNV, CDR2 YYDKDF (reference sequence). The CDR3 bases are TGTGCCACCAGCAGAGATGGGGCAGGGGGCGGACAGCCCCAGCATTTT. It codes for CATSRDGAGGGQPQHF.

The chain carries TRBV4-2 and TRBJ2-3, with 9 positions matching TRBD2. The ends lost 4 bases at V and 2 bases at J; junction bases unmatched: 7. The CDR3 has 16 residues. CDR1 and CDR2 from the germline V gene are LGHNA and YNFKEQ. CDR3: CASSPSASGNTDTQYF. For the CDR3, the DNA is TGTGCCAGCAGCCCTTCGGCTAGCGGGAACACAGATACGCAGTATTTT.

This chain connects TRBV10-3 to TRBJ2-7; D might be TRBD2 (6 bases). Per germline, CDR1 ENHRY and CDR2 SYGVKD. Trimming pared 8 bases from V and 4 bases from J, leaving 18 bases between. CDR3 size: 14 residues. CDR3 sequence reads: CAIGLMEGRYEQYF. As DNA, the CDR3 is TGTGCCATCGGCCTAATGGAGGGGCGGTACGAGCAGTACTTC.

This clone has only one observation. The chain employs TRBV7-9 and TRBJ2-7; the match to TRBD1 covers 8 bases. Germline-derived CDR1 and CDR2 are SEHNR and FQNEAQ (reference sequence). J was trimmed by 6 bases and V by 5 bases; bases with no gene match: 12. There are 15 residues in the CDR3. The CDR3 coding sequence is TGTGCCAGCAGCCCCCGAGGACAGGGTTTTGGCGAGCAGTACTTC. This codes for CASSPRGQGFGEQYF.

V gene TRBV6-5 combines with J gene TRBJ1-5; possible D gene TRBD1, 6 bases. The CDR3 sequence is 15 residues long. The V gene lost 6 bases and the J gene lost 2 bases, with 14 bases spanning the gap. Germline V CDR1 and CDR2: MNHEY, SVGAGI. The CDR3 DNA sequence: TGTGCCAGCAGCACACAGGGATACGGCAATCAGCCCCAGCATTTT. As protein: CASSTQGYGNQPQHF.

Of note for this clone: The sample holds other DNA sequences that translate to the same CDR3. The chain links TRBV6-5 to TRBJ1-2; possibly TRBD1 for D (6 bases). V was trimmed by 3 bases and J by 5 bases, leaving 10 bases between them. Germline CDR1 and CDR2: MNHEY and SVGAGI. The CDR3 has 13 amino acids. CDR3 coding DNA: TGTGCCAGCAGTTATTCAGGGGTTTATGGCTACACCTTC. Translated, it gives CASSYSGVYGYTF.

V gene TRBV7-6 combines with J gene TRBJ2-7; unclear D gene. In germline, CDR1 is SGHVS, CDR2 FNYEAQ. This CDR3 has 13 residues. V was shortened by 1 base and J by 2 bases, with 6 bases between the two germline ends. For the CDR3, the DNA is TGTGCCAGCAGCTTAGAGCCTGCCTACGAGCAGTACTTC. Residues: CASSLEPAYEQYF.

V usage is TRBV6-5 and J usage is TRBJ1-1; tentatively, D is TRBD1 (5 bases). CDR1 is MNHEY and CDR2 is SVGAGI in the germline V gene. This CDR3 region has 14 residues. Trimming left V 6 bases short and J 3 bases short, with 14 bases between. The CDR3 region is CASRLTGGDTEAFF. The CDR3, as DNA: TGTGCCAGCAGGCTTACTGGGGGGGACACTGAAGCTTTCTTT.

The chain employs TRBV18 and TRBJ2-5; 8 nucleotides line up with TRBD1. The CDR3 length is 14 residues. The ends lost 1 base at V and 3 bases at J; junction bases unmatched: 1. The germline V gene has CDR1 KGHSH and CDR2 LQKENI. In DNA form, the CDR3 reads TGTGCCAGCTCACCACAGGACAGGGAAGAGACCCAGTACTTC. Amino acid sequence: CASSPQDREETQYF.

This chain connects TRBV5-8 to TRBJ2-5, with 11 bases identical to TRBD1. CDR1 SGHTS and CDR2 YDEGEE come from the germline V gene. After removal of 4 bases from V and 2 bases from J, the junction contained 4 bases not matched to a gene. This CDR3 is built from 15 residues. CDR3 loop: CASSLRDRGQETQYF. CDR3 in DNA: TGTGCCAGCAGCCTCCGGGACAGGGGGCAAGAGACCCAGTACTTC.

The chain uses TRBV27 and TRBJ2-1, with D possibly TRBD1 on 8 matching bases. The V end lost 4 bases, the J end lost 2 bases, and 18 bases lay between the germline ends. CDR3 length: 17 amino acids. Germline CDR1 is MNHEY and CDR2 is SMNVEV (reference sequence). The DNA of the CDR3 is TGTGCCAGCAGTTCATCGAGGACAGGGACTACCTACAATGAGCAGTTCTTC. Protein product: CASSSSRTGTTYNEQFF.

The chain links TRBV19 to TRBJ2-3; 7 bases fit TRBD2. The CDR3 totals 15 residues. CDR1 is LNHDA, CDR2 SQIVND, per germline (reference sequence). The V and J ends lost 6 bases and 3 bases, in that order; junction bases with no gene match: 9. The CDR3 region is CASRQRGVGTDTQYF. CDR3 sequence (DNA): TGTGCCAGTAGACAGCGGGGAGTAGGTACAGATACGCAGTATTTT.

The chain carries TRBV5-1 and TRBJ1-4; D uncertain. Trimming shortened V by 0 bases and J by 3 bases, and 9 bases separated the two germline ends. Germline V gene sequence: CDR1 SGHRS, CDR2 YFSETQ. The CDR3 length is 15 residues. CDR3 DNA sequence: TGCGCCAGCAGCTTGGCAGAGACACCTAATGAAAAACTGTTTTTT. This codes for CASSLAETPNEKLFF.

The V call is TRBV5-5, the J call TRBJ2-7, with 8 bases aligning to TRBD1. CDR3 length: 14 residues. Looked up from germline, CDR1 is SGHKS and CDR2 is YYEKEE (reference sequence). Trimming took 3 bases from V and 7 from J; bases not matched to a gene: 9. This CDR3 reads CASSSWTGPREQYF. The DNA of the CDR3 is TGTGCCAGCAGCTCCTGGACAGGGCCTAGGGAGCAGTACTTC.

The chain links TRBV19 to TRBJ1-3, with D hard to call. The germline gives CDR1 LNHDA, CDR2 SQIVND (reference sequence). This CDR3 has 13 amino acids. V shed 5 bases and J shed 0 bases, with 5 bases lying between them. CDR3 sequence reads: CASSYSSGNTIYF. The DNA of the CDR3 is TGTGCCAGTAGTTACAGCTCTGGAAACACCATATATTTT.

V and J are TRBV7-9 and TRBJ2-2, with 9 bases aligning to TRBD1. The CDR3 extends over 16 amino acids. The junction had 11 bases not matched to a gene; V was cut back by 6 bases and J by 6 bases. Germline CDR1 reads SEHNR; CDR2 reads FQNEAQ (reference sequence). As DNA, the CDR3 is TGTGCCAGCAGACCGGGACAGGGAGAAATGGCCGGGGAGCTGTTTTTT. It specifies CASRPGQGEMAGELFF.